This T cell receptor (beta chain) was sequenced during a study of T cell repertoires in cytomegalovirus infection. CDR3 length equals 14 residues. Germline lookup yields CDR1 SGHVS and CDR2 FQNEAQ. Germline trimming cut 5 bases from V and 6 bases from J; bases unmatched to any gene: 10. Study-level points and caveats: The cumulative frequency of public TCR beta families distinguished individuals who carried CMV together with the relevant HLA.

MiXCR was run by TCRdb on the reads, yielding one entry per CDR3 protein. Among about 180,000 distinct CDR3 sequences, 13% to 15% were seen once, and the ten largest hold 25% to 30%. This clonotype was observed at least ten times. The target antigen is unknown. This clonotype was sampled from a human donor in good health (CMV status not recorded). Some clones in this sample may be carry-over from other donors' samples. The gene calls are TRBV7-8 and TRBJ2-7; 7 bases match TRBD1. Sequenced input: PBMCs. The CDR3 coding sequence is TGTGCCAGCAGCCACTCGGACAGGTCGGTCGAGCAGTACTTC. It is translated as CASSHSDRSVEQYF.